The TCR beta chain described here comes from a study of T cell changes during pregnancy in multiple sclerosis. The protocol was immunoSEQ multiplex PCR, while the TCRdb copy is restricted to in-frame clones and leaves out a portion. Of around 70,000 clones listed, more than 90% were seen once; the top ten hold 2.1%. CDR3 length: 14 residues. From germline, CDR1 is MNHEY and CDR2 SVGAGI. Trimming took off 4 bases at V and 7 bases at J, with 16 bases between the two ends. The sequence came from a female donor in good health, enrolled as a control in a pregnancy study. The J gene is TRBJ2-5, the V gene TRBV6-5, with D possibly matching TRBD1 (6 bases). Sequenced material: peripheral blood, taken in the second trimester of pregnancy. CDR3 DNA: TGTGCCAGCAGTTCTCAGGGGCTTAGAGCGACCCAGTACTTC. Translated: CASSSQGLRATQYF.